The 5 T cell receptor beta chains reported below all come from one sample, sequenced in a study of cytotoxic CD8 clonotypes in ibrutinib-treated CLL. The assay was immunoSEQ multiplex PCR, and TCRdb's table has in-frame clones only and misses some. Seen here are 110,000 to 150,000 clones, 60% to 80% observed once, and the top ten hold approximately 30%. The sequencing here drew on PBMCs, taken after 12 months of ibrutinib treatment. These receptors all come from a human donor with chronic lymphocytic leukemia.

The V gene is TRBV27, the J gene TRBJ2-7; 13 bases match TRBD2. Germline CDR1 reads MNHEY; CDR2 reads SMNVEV (reference sequence). Unmatched junction bases numbered 9, after V lost 6 bases and J lost 10 bases. This CDR3 contains 14 residues. This CDR3 is CASSRRGLAGHQYF. The CDR3 DNA reads as TGTGCCAGCAGCCGGAGGGGACTAGCGGGACATCAGTACTTC.

The rearrangement uses TRBV27 and TRBJ2-7, with D hard to call. Between the trimmed V and J ends, which lost 4 bases and 5 bases, there was a span of 18 bases. Germline CDR1 MNHEY, CDR2 SMNVEV (reference sequence). The CDR3 runs to 15 residues. Here the CDR3 DNA reads TGTGCCAGCAGTTACTCGAACCCTGCCCTCGACGAGCAGTACTTC. This codes for CASSYSNPALDEQYF.

The V call is TRBV7-6, the J call TRBJ2-1; 7 bases agree with TRBD2. Germline lookup yields CDR1 SGHVS and CDR2 FNYEAQ. The CDR3 has 14 residues. V lost 5 bases, J lost 8 bases, and 9 bases stayed unmatched. The CDR3 DNA sequence: TGTGCCAGCAGCAAGGGACTACTCCGCGATGAGCAGTTCTTC. Its protein is CASSKGLLRDEQFF. The whole variable domain, filled in from reference TRBV7-6 and TRBJ2-1, reads GAGVSQSPRYKVTKRGQDVALRCDPISGHVSLYWYRQALGQGPEFLTYFNYEAQQDKSGLPNDRFSAERPEGSISTLTIQRTEQRDSAMYRCASSKGLLRDEQFFGPGTRLTVL.

The chain links TRBV27 to TRBJ1-6, with 11 bases identical to TRBD1. V dropped 6 bases and J dropped 9; count of bases not matched to a gene: 4. The CDR3 sequence is 14 residues long. Germline CDR1 MNHEY, CDR2 SMNVEV (reference sequence). The DNA of the CDR3 is TGTGCCAGCAGGACCGGGACAGGGGGTTCACCCCTCCACTTT. Protein sequence: CASRTGTGGSPLHF.

The chain joins TRBV7-8 to TRBJ1-1; maybe TRBD1 (6 bases). CDR1 SGHVS and CDR2 FQNEAQ come from the germline V gene. With 5 bases removed from V and 0 bases from J, the gap between germline ends came to 7 bases. This CDR3 comprises 13 residues. Here the CDR3 reads CASSAGVNTEAFF. The CDR3 nucleotides are TGTGCCAGCAGCGCAGGGGTGAACACTGAAGCTTTCTTT.